This T cell receptor beta chain was documented in a study of cytomegalovirus exposure and HLA in healthy donors. Study as a whole: Clustering assigned about 80% of the roughly 400 genotyped donors to the Caucasian-associated ancestry cluster. Study-wide points: Cytomegalovirus association was assigned to around 150 TCR beta chains. Later genetic work tied a missense DCLRE1C variant to beta-chain V and J trimming. By a later analysis, the bulk of CMV-associated TCR beta chains appeared HLA-restricted.

With 1 base clipped from V and 1 base from J, the junction kept 12 bases outside the gene matches. Germline V gene lookup returns CDR1 LNHNV and CDR2 YYDKDF (reference sequence). This CDR3 region has 18 residues. Turning to this clone: Its antigen is unknown.

PCR involved 60 Vbeta and 13 Jbeta primers. Sequencing used immunoSEQ multiplex PCR; TCRdb keeps in-frame clones, though not all of them. This table lists roughly 190,000 clones. The chain combines TRBV15 with TRBJ2-5; 7 bases match TRBD2. The sequence derives from a woman aged 18-35 years in good health and CMV-seropositive. The sample comprised PBMCs. CDR3 region: CATSRGVVLLASQETQYF. CDR3 nucleotides: TGTGCCACCAGCAGAGGTGTAGTTCTACTAGCGAGCCAAGAGACCCAGTACTTC. Complete variable domain (other parts from reference TRBV15 and TRBJ2-5): DAMVIQNPRYQVTQFGKPVTLSCSQTLNHNVMYWYQQKSSQAPKLLFHYYDKDFNNEADTPDNFQSRRPNTSFCFLDIRSPGLGDTAMYLCATSRGVVLLASQETQYFGPGTRLLVL.